Listed here are 13 T cell receptor beta chains from one sample, sequenced in a study of cytomegalovirus exposure and HLA in healthy donors. The PCR was carried out with 60 Vbeta primers and 13 Jbeta primers. Only in-frame clones appear in the TCRdb table, and some are missing; sequencing was by immunoSEQ multiplex PCR. The profile covers some 190,000 clones, with 85% to 90% appearing a single time and roughly 1.7% taken by the ten largest. The sample comprised PBMCs. The receptors originated from a woman in her late teens or twenties in good health and CMV-seronegative.

V usage is TRBV5-1 and J usage is TRBJ1-1; D possibly corresponds to TRBD1 (6 bases). This CDR3 is built from 16 residues. Germline V CDR1 and CDR2: SGHRS, YFSETQ. V lost 0 bases to trimming and J lost 1 base, with 13 bases between them. This CDR3 is CASSLVAGVANTEAFF. Written as DNA, the CDR3 is TGCGCCAGCAGCTTGGTGGCAGGGGTCGCGAACACTGAAGCTTTCTTT. Variable domain in full (rest from reference TRBV5-1 and TRBJ1-1): KAGVTQTPRYLIKTRGQQVTLSCSPISGHRSVSWYQQTPGQGLQFLFEYFSETQRNKGNFPGRFSGRQFSNSRSEMNVSTLELGDSALYLCASSLVAGVANTEAFFGQGTRLTVV.

V and J are TRBV2 and TRBJ1-4; possibly TRBD1 for D (6 bases). V shed 5 bases and J shed 7 bases, with 20 bases lying between them. The CDR3 consists of 16 residues. Germline-derived CDR1 and CDR2 are SNHLY and FYNNEI. The CDR3 DNA sequence: TGTGCCAGCAGTCTCTACCGGGACACAGGAAGTGAAAAACTGTTTTTT. Translation: CASSLYRDTGSEKLFF.

J is TRBJ2-3 and V is TRBV30, with 9 bases lining up with TRBD2. This CDR3 has 15 residues. Germline CDR1 is GTSNPN and CDR2 is SVGIG (reference sequence). V gave up 0 bases and J gave up 2 bases; unmatched junction bases: 3. The CDR3 spells CAWSVGLAYTDTQYF. The CDR3 nucleotides are TGTGCCTGGAGTGTGGGACTAGCCTACACAGATACGCAGTATTTT.

This chain connects TRBV25-1 to TRBJ2-2; maybe TRBD2 (5 bases). Trimming shortened V by 6 bases and J by 0 bases, and 14 bases separated the two germline ends. CDR1 is MGHDK and CDR2 is SYGVNS in the germline V gene. This CDR3 contains 16 residues. The CDR3 DNA follows: TGTGCCAGCAGCCCGAACTTCGGGACGAACACCGGGGAGCTGTTTTTT. This encodes CASSPNFGTNTGELFF. The variable domain in full, completed from reference TRBV25-1 and TRBJ2-2, reads EADIYQTPRYLVIGTGKKITLECSQTMGHDKMYWYQQDPGMELHLIHYSYGVNSTEKGDLSSESTVSRIRTEHFPLTLESARPSHTSQYLCASSPNFGTNTGELFFGEGSRLTVL.

As DNA, the CDR3 is TGTGCCAGCAGCTTCATCCCGAATTCGGGCACTGAAGCTTTCTTT. As protein: CASSFIPNSGTEAFF. The J gene is TRBJ1-1, the V gene TRBV6-5; D remains unclear. Trimming took 6 bases from V and 4 from J, leaving 18 bases between them. The CDR3 is made up of 15 amino acids. Germline V CDR1 and CDR2: MNHEY, SVGAGI.

The chain is built from TRBV19 and TRBJ2-5, with a tentative D call TRBD1 (5 bases). V lost 5 bases, J lost 4 bases, and 17 bases lay in between. CDR1 is LNHDA, CDR2 SQIVND, per germline (reference sequence). CDR3 size: 15 residues. The CDR3 coding sequence is TGTGCCAGTAGTTCCTTAACTGGGGCCCCAGAGACCCAGTACTTC. Translating it yields CASSSLTGAPETQYF. The variable domain in full, with the rest retrieved from reference TRBV19 and TRBJ2-5, is DGGITQSPKYLFRKEGQNVTLSCEQNLNHDAMYWYRQDPGQGLRLIYYSQIVNDFQKGDIAEGYSVSREKKESFPLTVTSAQKNPTAFYLCASSSLTGAPETQYFGPGTRLLVL.

The chain carries TRBV4-1 and TRBJ1-2; D perhaps matches TRBD1 (5 bases). Germline V CDR1 and CDR2: MGHRA, YSYEKL. V dropped 1 base and J dropped 7 bases, with 28 bases sitting between them. This CDR3 is 19 amino acids long. The CDR3 loop reads CASSQALLIQRRGDGGYTF. The CDR3 DNA reads TGCGCCAGCAGCCAAGCCCTACTCATACAGCGCCGGGGGGACGGTGGCTACACCTTC.

Details on this clone: An end of the junction differs from the germline gene, which may be a read error. The genes are TRBV7-9 and TRBJ1-2; 7 bases are shared with TRBD1. The CDR3 covers 15 residues. The germline V gene has CDR1 SEHNR and CDR2 FQNEAQ (reference sequence). CDR3 DNA sequence: TGTTCCAGCAGCAGAAAATGGACAGGTCTCGATAAGTGCACCTTC. Encoded protein: CSSSRKWTGLDKCTF.

The chain is built from TRBV4-1 and TRBJ1-1, with 7 bases fitting TRBD1. Germline values: CDR1 MGHRA, CDR2 YSYEKL. V lost 6 bases to trimming and J lost 0 bases; unmatched junction nucleotides: 13. CDR3 length: 17 residues. The CDR3 is CASSHMGQLTMNTEAFF. The DNA for the CDR3 is TGCGCCAGCAGTCACATGGGACAGTTAACTATGAACACTGAAGCTTTCTTT.

V gene TRBV28 combines with J gene TRBJ1-2, with 8 nucleotides matching TRBD1. This CDR3 is built from 14 residues. Trimming cost V 3 bases and J 6 bases; bases outside gene matches: 6. Germline CDR1 MDHEN, CDR2 SYDVKM. CDR3 nucleotides: TGTGCCAGCAGTTTGGATACAGGGGGGGATGGCTACACCTTC. Its translation is CASSLDTGGDGYTF.

This chain uses TRBV7-9 with TRBJ2-7; D possibly corresponds to TRBD1 (5 bases). Germline V gives CDR1 SEHNR, CDR2 FQNEAQ (reference sequence). Between the trimmed V and J ends, which lost 7 bases and 1 base, there was a span of 14 bases. The CDR3 consists of 14 residues. CDR3 nucleotides: TGTGCCAGCACCCTCGACAGACTGTCCTACGAGCAGTACTTC. Protein sequence: CASTLDRLSYEQYF.

The V and J genes are TRBV7-9 and TRBJ2-5; tentatively, D is TRBD1 (5 bases). This CDR3 is built from 14 residues. CDR1 and CDR2 (germline): SEHNR, FQNEAQ (reference sequence). The V gene lost 5 bases and the J gene lost 3 bases, with 13 bases spanning the gap. For the CDR3, the DNA is TGTGCCAGCAGCCCCTGGGGCTCTGAAGAGACCCAGTACTTC. Amino acid sequence: CASSPWGSEETQYF.

The rearrangement joins TRBV30 to TRBJ1-5; perhaps TRBD1 as D (5 bases). CDR1 and CDR2 (germline): GTSNPN, SVGIG (reference sequence). The CDR3 has 15 residues. The V end lost 0 bases, the J end lost 2 bases, and 11 bases lay between the germline ends. CDR3: CAWSVKGGGNQPQHF. In DNA form, the CDR3 reads TGTGCCTGGAGTGTAAAGGGAGGGGGCAATCAGCCCCAGCATTTT.